These T cell receptor beta chains were read from a single sample in a study of shared clonotypes between healthy human individuals. Clones were sequenced by immunoSEQ multiplex PCR, and TCRdb holds only the in-frame ones, with some missing. The table records approximately 99,000 clones, around 68% of them present only once. The sequencing sample was made of memory CD8+ T cells sorted from blood. The receptors derive from a woman between 25 and 40 years old in good health. Each CDR3 is given with its conserved first and last residue. The D gene is left open where the match is weak. The listing skips clone size in some rows; elsewhere it reads once, few, many or a size class.

d_gene | j_gene | abundance | v_gene | CDR3nt | CDR3aa
. | TRBJ2-7 | once | TRBV7-9 | TGTGCCAGCAGCTCCTTGGGGTCCGAGCAGTACTTC | CASSSLGSEQYF
. | TRBJ2-6 | many | TRBV30 | TGTGCCTGGAGTCCCCCGGGCTCTGGGGCCAACGTCCTGACTTTC | CAWSPPGSGANVLTF
. | TRBJ1-3 | few | TRBV5-4 | TGTGCCAGCAGCTTGGACGTCTCCTCTGGAAACACCATATATTTT | CASSLDVSSGNTIYF
. | TRBJ2-5 | . | TRBV4-1 | TGCGCCAGCACCCCCCGAGGACCGCCGATCAAAGAGACCCAGTACTTC | CASTPRGPPIKETQYF
TRBD2 | TRBJ2-7 | . | TRBV4-2 | TGTGCCAGCAGCCAAGAGGAGCGGGGCGGCTCCTACGAGCAGTACTTC | CASSQEERGGSYEQYF
. | TRBJ1-1 | . | TRBV28 | TGTGCCAGCAGACCTCTTGCAGGCGGGGGTGCTGAAGCTTTCTTT | CASRPLAGGGAEAFF
TRBD2 | TRBJ2-7 | few | TRBV27 | TGTGCCAGCAGTTTACTCGCCAGACTAGCGGGAGACGGCTACGAGCAGTACTTC | CASSLLARLAGDGYEQYF
TRBD2 | TRBJ2-3 | . | TRBV6-1 | TGTGCCAGCAGTGAATTGAAGAGCGGGAGGGTCACAGATACGCAGTATTTT | CASSELKSGRVTDTQYF
. | TRBJ1-5 | . | TRBV7-9 | TGTGCCAGCAGCTCTGGGGTGGCGGCTCAGCCCCAGCATTTT | CASSSGVAAQPQHF
TRBD2 | TRBJ2-1 | . | TRBV15 | TGTGCCACCTCACTAGCGGGAAACAATGAGCAGTTCTTC | CATSLAGNNEQFF
TRBD1 | TRBJ1-2 | few | TRBV27 | TGTGCCAGCAGTTTAGGGACAGGGTATGGCTACACCTTC | CASSLGTGYGYTF